These 32 T cell receptor beta chains came from one sample sequenced in a study of patients and donors after allogeneic stem cell transplantation. MiXCR, run by TCRdb on the RT-PCR reads, gives a single entry per CDR3 protein. The table includes under 200,000 distinct CDR3 sequences, about a quarter detected once. The sequenced sample was blood, either unsorted or a sorted T cell fraction (not recorded which). These receptors came from a human donor who was either an allogeneic HSCT recipient or a stem cell or donor lymphocyte infusion donor (not recorded which). It is not recorded whose cells these are; they may come from a transplant donor.

This sequence joins TRBV5-6 and TRBJ1-5, with D possibly being TRBD1 (5 bases). Trimming removed 4 bases from V and 3 bases from J, with 17 bases in between. The germline V gene has CDR1 SGHDT and CDR2 YYEEEE. The CDR3 loop spans 16 amino acids. The CDR3 reads CASSVLTGDFNQPQHF. CDR3 sequence (DNA): TGTGCCAGCAGCGTTTTAACCGGGGACTTCAATCAGCCCCAGCATTTT.

The chain links TRBV7-2 to TRBJ2-2, with D hard to call. This CDR3 contains 13 residues. Germline CDR1 SGHTA, CDR2 FQGNSA. V was cut by 3 bases and J by 5 bases, with 7 bases left in between. The CDR3 bases are TGTGCCAGCAGCTTTCCTCATACCGGGGAGCTGTTTTTT. Translation: CASSFPHTGELFF.

This clonotype showed up many times. J is TRBJ1-1 and V is TRBV7-9, with unresolved D. CDR1 SEHNR and CDR2 FQNEAQ come from the germline V gene (reference sequence). Trimming shortened V by 5 bases and J by 0 bases, and 7 bases separated the two germline ends. The CDR3 totals 13 residues. CDR3 sequence: CASSISLNTEAFF. Here the CDR3 DNA reads TGTGCCAGCAGCATAAGCCTGAACACTGAAGCTTTCTTT. Looking up the rest from reference TRBV7-9 and TRBJ1-1 gives the full variable domain: DTGVSQNPRHKITKRGQNVTFRCDPISEHNRLYWYRQTLGQGPEFLTYFQNEAQLEKSRLLSDRFSAERPKGSFSTLEIQRTEQGDSAMYLCASSISLNTEAFFGQGTRLTVV.

V usage is TRBV5-1 and J usage is TRBJ2-3; D gene unclear. Germline assignment: CDR1 SGHRS and CDR2 YFSETQ. The V and J ends lost 3 bases and 1 base respectively, with 9 bases between them. This CDR3 region has 14 residues. CDR3 in amino acids: CASSSLQGTDTQYF. CDR3 in DNA: TGCGCCAGCAGCTCTCTCCAGGGCACAGATACGCAGTATTTT.

This chain joins TRBV6-5 and TRBJ2-3; perhaps TRBD2 as D (7 bases). CDR3 length: 15 residues. V lost 2 bases, J lost 6 bases, and 15 bases lay in between. CDR1 and CDR2 from the germline V gene are MNHEY and SVGAGI. CDR3 coding DNA: TGTGCCAGCAGTTACGTAGGCGGGGGCCTGGATACGCAGTATTTT. This encodes CASSYVGGGLDTQYF.

This clonotype was seen a handful of times. In DNA, the CDR3 is TGCGCCAGCAGCCCTGGACAGTCTAGCACAGATACGCAGTATTTT. Its translation is CASSPGQSSTDTQYF. The V and J genes are TRBV5-1 and TRBJ2-3; tentative D call: TRBD1 (6 bases). This CDR3 is 15 amino acids long. V was trimmed by 4 bases and J by 0 bases, leaving 12 bases between them. Per the germline V gene, CDR1 is SGHRS and CDR2 is YFSETQ.

This clonotype has more than one count but fewer than ten. A junction boundary mismatches the germline segment, possibly from a read error. The chain's CDR3 is CAWSVDSSTYNF. CDR3 sequence (DNA): TGTGCCTGGAGTGTCGACTCGTCCACCTATAATTTT. The chain is built from TRBV30 and TRBJ1-3; no clear D gene. Germline V gives CDR1 GTSNPN, CDR2 SVGIG (reference sequence). The CDR3 is made up of 12 amino acids.

V and J are TRBV27 and TRBJ2-1, with 8 bases identical to TRBD2. V lost 1 base to trimming and J lost 15 bases; unmatched junction nucleotides: 5. The CDR3 has 12 residues. CDR1 is MNHEY, CDR2 SMNVEV, per germline (reference sequence). In DNA form, the CDR3 reads TGTGCCAGCAGTTTATTGGCGGGAGGATTGTTCTTC. It translates to CASSLLAGGLFF.

This clonotype was seen only a few times. V is TRBV7-2 and J is TRBJ1-5, with D maybe TRBD1 (5 bases). Between the trimmed V and J ends, which lost 1 base and 4 bases, there was a span of 11 bases. The CDR3 has 15 amino acids. Germline lookup yields CDR1 SGHTA and CDR2 FQGNSA. CDR3 residues: CASSLGWGENQPQHF. In nucleotides, the CDR3 is TGTGCCAGCAGCTTAGGATGGGGGGAAAATCAGCCCCAGCATTTT.

This clonotype appeared a few times. V usage is TRBV14 and J usage is TRBJ1-1; D is ambiguous. Trimming stripped 0 bases from V and 3 bases from J, with 14 bases between. CDR3 length: 16 residues. In germline, CDR1 is SGHDN, CDR2 FVKESK. The CDR3 region has the DNA TGTGCCAGCAGCCAAGAGGACCTTCTCTTATACACTGAAGCTTTCTTT. Translated: CASSQEDLLLYTEAFF.

The chain uses TRBV6-2 or TRBV6-3 and TRBJ2-3, with a possible D match to TRBD1 (6 bases). V lost 5 bases to trimming and J lost 4 bases, with 13 bases between them. Germline V gene lookup returns CDR1 MNHEY and CDR2 SVGEGT. This CDR3 has 14 residues. The CDR3 DNA sequence: TGTGCCAGCAGTGCACAGGGAACTGCAGATACGCAGTATTTT. Residues: CASSAQGTADTQYF.

The chain carries TRBV5-5 and TRBJ2-5, with a tentative D call TRBD2 (6 bases). Germline assignment: CDR1 SGHKS and CDR2 YYEKEE (reference sequence). Between the trimmed V and J ends, which lost 5 bases and 5 bases, there was a span of 13 bases. This CDR3 region has 13 residues. The CDR3 region is CASSPGVRETQYF. The CDR3 region has the DNA TGTGCCAGCAGTCCGGGGGTTCGGGAGACCCAGTACTTC.

This clonotype was picked up a small number of times. The genes are TRBV20-1 and TRBJ1-5, with TRBD1 matching 9 bases. Germline CDR1 DFQATT, CDR2 SNEGSKA (reference sequence). Germline trimming cut 0 bases from V and 6 bases from J; bases unmatched to any gene: 6. The CDR3 loop spans 15 amino acids. As DNA, the CDR3 is TGCAGTGCTAGAGATTTGGGACAGGGAGGTCAGCCCCAGCATTTT. The encoded protein is CSARDLGQGGQPQHF.

This clonotype was observed at least ten times. This rearrangement joins TRBV20-1 to TRBJ2-7, with 8 bases lining up with TRBD1. CDR1 and CDR2 from the germline V gene are DFQATT and SNEGSKA (reference sequence). The length of the CDR3 is 15 residues. Germline trimming cut 4 bases from V and 6 bases from J; bases unmatched to any gene: 14. The CDR3 coding sequence is TGCAGTGCTACCCGAGGGGTAGGGCAGGGGGCCGAGCAGTACTTC. Translation gives CSATRGVGQGAEQYF.

The rearrangement uses TRBV14 and TRBJ2-1, with TRBD1 matching 9 bases. CDR1 and CDR2 from the germline V gene are SGHDN and FVKESK. There are 16 residues in the CDR3. V lost 4 bases to trimming and J lost 10 bases; unmatched junction nucleotides: 14. The CDR3 nucleotides read TGTGCCAGCAGCCTAATACTCAACAGGGGGCGCGGCGAGCAGTTCTTC. Its translation is CASSLILNRGRGEQFF.

Here the CDR3 DNA reads TGTGCCAGCAGTTTAGAGGTCACTGAAGCTTTCTTT. Translating it yields CASSLEVTEAFF. This chain links TRBV12-3 or TRBV12-4 with TRBJ1-1; no definite D call. The CDR3 has 12 residues. Trimming took 1 base from V and 4 from J, leaving 4 bases between them.

The chain links TRBV5-1 to TRBJ2-7; 8 bases are a match to TRBD1. Losses at the gene ends were 7 bases for V and 6 bases for J; bases not matched to a gene: 6. Germline lookup yields CDR1 SGHRS and CDR2 YFSETQ. The CDR3 extends over 12 amino acids. The DNA of the CDR3 is TGCGCCAGCCGGAAAACAGGGGGCGAGCAGTACTTC. Residues: CASRKTGGEQYF. Together with reference TRBV5-1 and TRBJ2-7, the CDR3 gives the full variable domain: KAGVTQTPRYLIKTRGQQVTLSCSPISGHRSVSWYQQTPGQGLQFLFEYFSETQRNKGNFPGRFSGRQFSNSRSEMNVSTLELGDSALYLCASRKTGGEQYFGPGTRLTVT.

This clonotype was found many times. J is TRBJ1-3 and V is TRBV11-2; tentatively, D is TRBD1 (6 bases). Germline assignment: CDR1 SGHAT and CDR2 FQNNGV. This CDR3 region has 16 residues. The V end was cut by 5 bases, the J end by 1 base, with 15 bases between. For the CDR3, the DNA is TGTGCCAGCAGCGCCTACAGGGACCCATCTGGAAACACCATATATTTT. Translating gives CASSAYRDPSGNTIYF.

This rearrangement joins TRBV5-1 to TRBJ2-1, with D possibly matching TRBD1 (5 bases). V was trimmed by 0 bases and J by 8 bases, leaving 9 bases between them. This CDR3 has 13 amino acids. Germline CDR1 is SGHRS and CDR2 is YFSETQ. The CDR3 DNA sequence: TGCGCCAGCAGCTTGGGAAGGGGCGATGAGCAGTTCTTC. Its protein is CASSLGRGDEQFF.

This clonotype was detected only a few times. V and J are TRBV5-1 and TRBJ1-2, with D maybe TRBD1 (5 bases). This CDR3 contains 13 residues. V was cut by 0 bases and J by 8 bases, with 11 bases left in between. The germline CDR1 and CDR2 sequences are SGHRS and YFSETQ. The CDR3 here is CASSLGDQGGYTF. The CDR3 coding sequence is TGCGCCAGCAGCTTGGGGGACCAGGGCGGCTACACCTTC.

This clonotype was seen only a few times. The chain has TRBV4-1 and TRBJ2-7, with D possibly being TRBD1 (5 bases). The V and J ends lost 3 bases and 6 bases respectively, with 18 bases between them. CDR1 and CDR2 (germline): MGHRA, YSYEKL. This CDR3 has 15 amino acids. The CDR3 DNA reads TGCGCCAGCAGCCATGCGGACCCTTTGGGGCTCGAGCAGTACTTC. Translating gives CASSHADPLGLEQYF.

This chain connects TRBV12-3 or TRBV12-4 to TRBJ2-3, with a tentative D call TRBD1 (5 bases). This CDR3 has 15 residues. Trimming cost V 6 bases and J 5 bases, with 18 bases left between them. The CDR3 sequence is CASSPPGQGRDTQYF. The CDR3 DNA sequence: TGTGCCAGCAGCCCCCCAGGGCAGGGAAGAGATACGCAGTATTTT.

This clonotype was counted a few times. The genes are TRBV10-3 and TRBJ1-1; D gene uncertain. Germline V CDR1 and CDR2: ENHRY, SYGVKD. Trimming took off 2 bases at V and 11 bases at J, with 15 bases between the two ends. The CDR3 has 13 amino acids. The CDR3 spells CAISETEEDRAFF. DNA for the CDR3: TGTGCCATCAGTGAGACCGAGGAAGATAGGGCTTTCTTT.

Only a few counts were recorded for this clonotype. The J gene is TRBJ2-3, the V gene TRBV12-3 or TRBV12-4; a weak D match, TRBD2 (7 bases). The V and J ends lost 3 bases and 1 base respectively, with 11 bases between them. The CDR3 runs to 15 residues. The CDR3 bases are TGTGCCAGCAGTTTGACGGGGGGCGGCACAGATACGCAGTATTTT. Protein: CASSLTGGGTDTQYF.

CDR3 sequence: CSASLGGGTGELFF. CDR3 coding DNA: TGCAGTGCTAGCTTGGGAGGGGGCACCGGGGAGCTGTTTTTT. The genes are TRBV20-1 and TRBJ2-2; weak D call: TRBD2 (7 bases). Germline CDR1 reads DFQATT; CDR2 reads SNEGSKA (reference sequence). Trimming cost V 3 bases and J 4 bases, with 12 bases left between them. The CDR3 runs to 14 residues.

The chain carries TRBV29-1 and TRBJ2-7, with 10 bases aligning to TRBD2. The CDR3 is 15 residues long. Germline CDR1 reads SQVTM; CDR2 reads ANQGSEA. Trimming cost V 1 base and J 1 base; bases outside gene matches: 4. In nucleotides, the CDR3 is TGCAGCGTTGAAGGGGTAGCGGGGGGATCCTACGAGCAGTACTTC. It codes for CSVEGVAGGSYEQYF.

Only a few counts were recorded for this clonotype. CDR3 DNA sequence: TGCAGTGCCAAACTAGGACCCAATGAGCAGTTCTTC. It translates to CSAKLGPNEQFF. V is TRBV20-1 and J is TRBJ2-1, with D possibly TRBD2 on 5 matching bases. The CDR3 consists of 12 residues. The V and J ends lost 6 bases and 6 bases respectively, with 12 bases between them. CDR1 and CDR2 (germline): DFQATT, SNEGSKA (reference sequence).

This clonotype was recorded a few times. J is TRBJ1-1 and V is TRBV29-1, with D tentatively TRBD1 (5 bases). CDR1 SQVTM and CDR2 ANQGSEA come from the germline V gene. The CDR3 covers 15 residues. The V and J ends lost 6 bases and 3 bases respectively, with 20 bases between them. CDR3 sequence: CSVASGRKGDTEAFF. DNA for the CDR3: TGCAGCGTGGCTTCGGGACGGAAAGGGGACACTGAAGCTTTCTTT.

This clonotype occurred many times. The chain employs TRBV21-1 and TRBJ1-1. TRBV21-1 is a known pseudogene. CDR3 size: 13 residues. The CDR3 sequence: CASSRRGVTEAFF. The CDR3 DNA reads TGTGCCAGCAGCAGGAGGGGAGTGACTGAAGCTTTCTTT.

This clonotype came up a few times. This chain links TRBV7-3 with TRBJ1-5; no clear D gene. The CDR3 length is 14 residues. The germline gives CDR1 SGHTA, CDR2 FQGTGA. The ends were cut back, 4 bases at V and 5 bases at J, with 12 bases in the middle. This CDR3 reads CASSSRRTYQPQHF. In DNA form, the CDR3 reads TGTGCCAGCAGCTCTCGGCGGACCTATCAGCCCCAGCATTTT. The full variable domain, with the rest looked up from reference TRBV7-3 and TRBJ1-5, is GAGVSQTPSNKVTEKGKYVELRCDPISGHTALYWYRQSLGQGPEFLIYFQGTGAADDSGLPNDRFFAVRPEGSVSTLKIQRTERGDSAVYLCASSSRRTYQPQHFGDGTRLSIL.

The chain carries TRBV7-6 and TRBJ2-3, with 10 bases identical to TRBD2. CDR1 is SGHVS and CDR2 is FNYEAQ in the germline V gene. With 5 bases clipped from V and 2 bases from J, the junction kept 7 bases outside the gene matches. This CDR3 contains 16 residues. The chain's CDR3 is CASSLGLAPITDTQYF. The CDR3 bases are TGTGCCAGCAGCCTGGGACTAGCGCCAATCACAGATACGCAGTATTTT.

This clonotype was seen only a few times. The chain joins TRBV2 to TRBJ1-6; 8 bases are shared with TRBD1. The CDR3 runs to 14 residues. J gave up 7 bases and V 5 bases, and 4 bases lay outside the gene matches. Germline CDR1 SNHLY, CDR2 FYNNEI. CDR3 sequence (DNA): TGTGCCAGCAGTCCCGGACAGGGCAATTCACCCCTCCACTTT. This sequence encodes CASSPGQGNSPLHF.